This TCR beta chain was captured in a study of a mutant IDH1 vaccine in newly diagnosed glioma. About the study: Antecedent treatment encompassed radiotherapy, temozolomide, or their combination; the majority received both. At week 47 came visit V13, while visit V12 had come at week 35.

The time point denotes: week 47, end of study. A 20-mer mutant IDH1 peptide at 300 ug was injected subcutaneously with topical imiquimod. The patients were given eight vaccinations, one each in weeks 1, 3, 5, 7, 11, 15, 19 and 23. This clone has just one count. Its matching antigen is unknown. The same CDR3 is also encoded by other DNA sequences in this sample. Here immunoSEQ multiplex PCR was the method, and the copy in TCRdb shows in-frame clones only, minus some. The top ten hold 3.8% of the sample, which has about 67,000 clones, roughly 80% seen once. The CDR3 runs to 13 residues. V trimming: 6 bases; J trimming: 1 base; junction bases outside the gene matches: 2. Germline V gives CDR1 MNHNS, CDR2 SASEGT.

This chain uses TRBV6-1 with TRBJ2-7; 8 bases map to TRBD1. Sample: PBMCs, taken from a glioma patient whose treatment included an IDH1 peptide vaccine. The source is a man aged 25-45 years with glioma. The CDR3 nucleotides are TGTGCCAGCAGCCGGACAGGGTCCTACGAGCAGTACTTC. Its translation: CASSRTGSYEQYF.